This T cell receptor (beta chain) was sequenced for a study of shared clonotypes between healthy human individuals. Study outcomes and limitations: Having only a few donors restricted how much genetic and exposure-history diversity was captured.

Concerning this clone: Its specificity is not known.

Donors were healthy HIV-negative adults without recently reported acute infections or vaccinations. Negatively enriched CD4+ T cells were divided by CD45RA into naive and memory. Original processing methods: Filtering differed, since immunoSEQ gave only junction sequences and no quality scores. Profiling relied on immunoSEQ multiplex PCR, and the TCRdb table lists in-frame clones only, not all of them. V, J and clone size reflect that table, while D and trimming were determined from the DNA. There are approximately 1.5 million clones in the sample; approximately 98% occur only once, and 0.45% lies in the top ten. The TCR originated in a man aged 25-45 years in good health. Sequencing was carried out using naive CD4+ T cells sorted from blood. Subset given: CD45RA+ positively selected.

The CDR3 sequence is CASSPEPSGANVLTF. The CDR3 nucleotides are TGTGCCAGCAGCCCTGAGCCCTCTGGGGCCAACGTCCTGACTTTC. The chain couples TRBV5-4 to TRBJ2-6; D ambiguous. Trimming removed 4 bases at V and 0 bases at J, with 8 bases between. In germline, CDR1 is SGHNT, CDR2 YYREEE (reference sequence). CDR3 length: 15 residues.